These T cell receptor beta chains were read from a single sample in a study of tumor and adjacent non-tumor tissue in lung cancer. Each CDR3 protein is one row after TCRdb ran MiXCR on the multiplex PCR reads. The sample gives around 74,000 distinct CDR3 sequences, 55% to 70% of which show up once; roughly an eighth is in the top ten. Sequencing was done on a sample of lung tumor tissue. Every receptor here comes from a woman between 65 and 79 years old with non-small cell lung cancer. Both conserved end residues are part of each CDR3. D genes are given only for firm matches. Clone size is stated in some rows and not others, as once, few, many or a class when expanded.

v_gene: TRBV4-2; abundance: once; j_gene: TRBJ1-3; len: 13; d_gene: .; CDR3aa: CASSQRGRDTTYF; CDR3nt: TGTGCCAGCAGTCAAAGGGGACGGGACACCACATATTTT
v_gene: TRBV5-1; abundance: .; j_gene: TRBJ2-7; len: 19; d_gene: .; CDR3aa: CTSSLAARGGVGKSYEQYF; CDR3nt: TGCACCAGCAGCTTGGCGGCTCGGGGTGGGGTAGGGAAATCCTACGAGCAGTACTTC
v_gene: TRBV9; abundance: .; j_gene: TRBJ2-3; len: 16; d_gene: .; CDR3aa: CASSAYESFSIDTQYF; CDR3nt: TGTGCCAGCAGCGCATACGAGAGTTTTAGCATAGATACGCAGTATTTT
v_gene: TRBV4-1; abundance: .; j_gene: TRBJ2-3; len: 17; d_gene: TRBD2; CDR3aa: CVSSQDRASGMVDTQYF; CDR3nt: TGCGTCAGCAGTCAAGATAGGGCTAGCGGGATGGTAGATACGCAGTATTTT
v_gene: TRBV12-3/TRBV12-4; abundance: .; j_gene: TRBJ1-4; len: 15; d_gene: .; CDR3aa: CASRLGPGINEKLFF; CDR3nt: TGTGCCAGCAGATTAGGACCCGGTATTAATGAAAAACTGTTTTTT
v_gene: TRBV29-1; abundance: .; j_gene: TRBJ2-3; len: 16; d_gene: TRBD1; CDR3aa: CGVKDTGTGPPDAQYF; CDR3nt: TGCGGCGTCAAAGACACCGGGACAGGCCCCCCAGATGCGCAGTATTTT
v_gene: TRBV6-1; abundance: medium-sized; j_gene: TRBJ2-5; len: 17; d_gene: TRBD1; CDR3aa: CASSELRDRYFQETQYF; CDR3nt: TGTGCCAGCAGTGAATTGAGGGACAGGTATTTCCAAGAGACCCAGTACTTC
v_gene: TRBV29-1; abundance: medium-sized; j_gene: TRBJ2-1; len: 12; d_gene: .; CDR3aa: CSASELNNEQFF; CDR3nt: TGCAGCGCCTCCGAACTAAACAATGAGCAGTTCTTC
v_gene: TRBV6-6; abundance: medium-sized; j_gene: TRBJ1-2; len: 12; d_gene: .; CDR3aa: CASTGVTYGYTF; CDR3nt: TGTGCCAGCACTGGGGTCACCTATGGCTACACCTTC
v_gene: TRBV4-1; abundance: .; j_gene: TRBJ1-6; len: 14; d_gene: .; CDR3aa: CAISTLDEGSPLHF; CDR3nt: TGCGCCATCAGCACACTGGACGAGGGTTCACCTCTCCACTTT
v_gene: TRBV4-1; abundance: .; j_gene: TRBJ1-5; len: 16; d_gene: .; CDR3aa: CASNQVSGDGNQPQHF; CDR3nt: TGTGCCAGCAACCAAGTGTCAGGGGACGGCAATCAGCCCCAGCATTTT
v_gene: TRBV7-9; abundance: .; j_gene: TRBJ1-4; len: 14; d_gene: .; CDR3aa: CASSSQRRREKLFF; CDR3nt: TGTGCCAGCAGCTCGCAGAGAAGGAGGGAAAAACTGTTTTTT
v_gene: TRBV29-1; abundance: .; j_gene: TRBJ1-3; len: 13; d_gene: .; CDR3aa: CSVSLSAGNIIYF; CDR3nt: TGCAGTGTTAGTCTAAGCGCTGGAAACATCATATATTTT
v_gene: TRBV29-1; abundance: .; j_gene: TRBJ1-2; len: 13; d_gene: .; CDR3aa: CSVEDQGESDYTF; CDR3nt: TGCAGCGTTGAAGATCAAGGGGAGAGCGACTACACCTTC
v_gene: TRBV14; abundance: .; j_gene: TRBJ2-7; len: 17; d_gene: .; CDR3aa: CASSQEEMTNRPCEQYF; CDR3nt: TGTGCCAGCAGTCAAGAAGAAATGACTAACAGACCCTGCGAGCAGTACTTC
v_gene: TRBV6-6; abundance: .; j_gene: TRBJ2-3; len: 16; d_gene: TRBD2; CDR3aa: CASSRLAGGPKDTRYF; CDR3nt: TGTGCCAGCAGTCGCCTAGCGGGAGGGCCGAAAGATACGCGGTATTTT
v_gene: TRBV6-5; abundance: medium-sized; j_gene: TRBJ2-1; len: 15; d_gene: .; CDR3aa: CASSRRLSGYNEQFF; CDR3nt: TGTGCCAGCAGTCGACGGCTAAGCGGCTACAATGAGCAGTTCTTC
v_gene: TRBV4-1; abundance: .; j_gene: TRBJ2-5; len: 13; d_gene: .; CDR3aa: CTSNLGRSETQYF; CDR3nt: TGCACCAGCAACTTAGGACGTTCAGAGACCCAGTACTTC